Sequencing of this T cell receptor (beta chain) was carried out in a study of cytomegalovirus exposure and HLA in healthy donors. In the study overall: A subsequent analysis stated that the 120 or so validation repertoires were run on the same platform as the approximately 700 first-cohort repertoires.

Study-wide results and limits: Cytomegalovirus-associated TCR beta chains were listed, numbering 150 to 200. The authors confirmed in vitro that a few CMV-associated chains were specific for CMV antigens. Within the roughly 120 validation repertoires, first-cohort TCR clusters tended to co-occur, according to a later analysis.

Regarding this clone: The antigen remains unidentified.

TCRdb's table, derived via immunoSEQ multiplex PCR, lists solely in-frame clones and lacks some. Among some 90,000 clones listed, more than 75% were seen once. The sequenced material came from PBMCs. This clonotype was sampled from a man aged 18 to 29 in good health and CMV-seropositive.

DNA for the CDR3: TGTGCCAGCTCACCCCCCGGGACAGCAGAGACCCAGTACTTC. As protein: CASSPPGTAETQYF. This chain links TRBV18 with TRBJ2-5, with 7 bases that match TRBD1. V shed 3 bases, J shed 4 bases, and the junction held 5 bases outside the gene matches. Germline V CDR1 and CDR2: KGHSH, LQKENI. The CDR3 length is 14 residues.